The 13 T cell receptor beta chains given below trace back to one sample, sequenced in a study of immune heterogeneity within non-small cell lung tumors. Multiplex PCR amplified TCR beta CDR3 with 32 V and 13 J primers. Via MiXCR, TCRdb re-called the multiplex PCR reads, giving one row per CDR3 protein. The table includes about 23,000 distinct CDR3 sequences, 25% to 30% detected once. Bulk tumor genomic DNA (about 600 ng per sample) served as template. Several far-apart biopsies were taken per primary tumor during surgery. Surgery that was curative in intent was performed on patients with untreated, newly diagnosed non-small cell lung cancer. The sequenced sample was lung tumor tissue. The receptors shown here come from a man aged 35 to 55 with non-small cell lung cancer.

The rearrangement links TRBV5-1 to TRBJ1-1; TRBD1 agrees at 7 bases. The germline gives CDR1 SGHRS, CDR2 YFSETQ. Trimming at V came to 3 bases and at J to 8 bases, leaving 28 bases not matched to a gene. The CDR3 is made up of 20 amino acids. As DNA, the CDR3 is TGCGCCAGCAGCTCCCATGGACGCGGAGTTGAGACAGGGCTAGCGGCCGAAGCTTTCTTT. Translated, it gives CASSSHGRGVETGLAAEAFF.

Worth noting for this clonotype: It may be a read error: a sequence one base away is much more abundant. In nucleotides, the CDR3 is TGTGCCAGCAGTGAAGTCTCTTGGGATCAGCCCCAGCATTTT. This encodes CASSEVSWDQPQHF. The J gene is TRBJ1-5, the V gene TRBV2, with unresolved D. V was trimmed by 1 base and J by 5 bases, leaving 9 bases between them. The CDR3 is made up of 14 amino acids. From germline, CDR1 is SNHLY and CDR2 FYNNEI.

Worth noting for this clonotype: Just one base apart from a much larger clone, this may be a read error. The chain combines TRBV2 with TRBJ2-5; the D is unclear. This CDR3 comprises 12 residues. CDR1 and CDR2 from the germline V gene are SNHLY and FYNNEI. V lost 6 bases and J lost 4, with 9 bases in between. CDR3 DNA sequence: TGTGCCAGCAGGAGTATGAGAGAGACCCAGTACTTC. Its protein is CASRSMRETQYF.

This clonotype was detected many times. This chain's CDR3 is CASSPWGLNTEAFF. The CDR3 nucleotides are TGTGCCAGCAGCCCTTGGGGGTTGAACACTGAAGCTTTCTTT. The chain has TRBV28 and TRBJ1-1, with D perhaps TRBD1 (5 bases). Trimming shortened V by 6 bases and J by 0 bases, and 11 bases separated the two germline ends. The CDR3 totals 14 residues. Germline assignment: CDR1 MDHEN and CDR2 SYDVKM.

This clonotype was recorded at least ten times. The genes are TRBV4-3 and TRBJ2-1, with 9 bases fitting TRBD1. The CDR3 is 16 amino acids. Germline lookup yields CDR1 LGHNA and CDR2 YSLEER. Trimming cost V 1 base and J 1 base; bases outside gene matches: 2. This CDR3 reads CASSQVDRGSYNEQFF. Here the CDR3 DNA reads TGCGCCAGCAGCCAAGTTGACAGGGGGTCCTACAATGAGCAGTTCTTC.

The table lists this clonotype with a few counts. The chain is built from TRBV11-1 and TRBJ2-3, with 13 bases that match TRBD2. CDR1 and CDR2 from the germline V gene are SGHAT and FQDESV (reference sequence). This CDR3 contains 16 residues. Trimming cost V 4 bases and J 3 bases; bases outside gene matches: 4. CDR3 sequence (DNA): TGTGCCAGCAGCTCCGGGACTAGCGGGACAACAGATACGCAGTATTTT. Protein: CASSSGTSGTTDTQYF.

This clonotype has just a few counts. The J gene is TRBJ2-2, the V gene TRBV7-9; 10 nucleotides align to TRBD1. The CDR3 spans 15 residues. From germline, CDR1 is SEHNR and CDR2 FQNEAQ (reference sequence). Trimming cost V 6 bases and J 3 bases; bases outside gene matches: 4. CDR3 DNA sequence: TGTGCCAGCAGGCCCGGGACAGGGGACACCGGGGAGCTGTTTTTT. Translated, it gives CASRPGTGDTGELFF. The full variable domain, rest sourced from reference TRBV7-9 and TRBJ2-2, is DTGVSQNPRHKITKRGQNVTFRCDPISEHNRLYWYRQTLGQGPEFLTYFQNEAQLEKSRLLSDRFSAERPKGSFSTLEIQRTEQGDSAMYLCASRPGTGDTGELFFGEGSRLTVL.

As for this clonotype: This may stem from a read error, because a much larger clone lies one nucleotide away. The chain has TRBV6-1 and TRBJ2-1; D is unresolved. This CDR3 comprises 17 residues. The germline V gene encodes CDR1 MNHNS and CDR2 SASEGT. Trimming stripped 1 base from V and 0 bases from J, with 13 bases between. The CDR3 protein is CASSEEMRRSSYNEQFF. Written as DNA, the CDR3 is TGTGCCAGCAGTGAAGAGATGCGGAGAAGCTCCTACAATGAGCAGTTCTTC.

This clonotype was seen many times. The gene calls are TRBV6-1 and TRBJ1-1; the D is unclear. V gave up 4 bases and J gave up 0 bases, with 12 bases separating them. Germline V gene lookup returns CDR1 MNHNS and CDR2 SASEGT. The CDR3 covers 15 residues. The CDR3 bases are TGTGCCAGCAGTGGGGCCGGGAGAATGAACACTGAAGCTTTCTTT. This codes for CASSGAGRMNTEAFF.

The CDR3 loop is CSARLAGGFYNEQFF. The CDR3 DNA is TGCAGTGCCCGACTAGCGGGAGGTTTCTACAATGAGCAGTTCTTC. The rearrangement links TRBV20-1 to TRBJ2-1, with 13 positions matching TRBD2. This CDR3 has 15 residues. Germline CDR1 and CDR2: DFQATT and SNEGSKA (reference sequence). J was trimmed by 3 bases and V by 6 bases; bases with no gene match: 5.

V usage is TRBV19 and J usage is TRBJ1-1; 10 bases align to TRBD1. Looked up from germline, CDR1 is LNHDA and CDR2 is SQIVND (reference sequence). The V and J ends lost 5 bases and 11 bases, in that order; junction bases with no gene match: 14. CDR3 length: 15 amino acids. The CDR3 here is CASSGGQGPLGGAFF. DNA of the CDR3: TGTGCCAGTAGTGGGGGACAGGGGCCACTCGGAGGGGCTTTCTTT.

This clonotype came up many times. The genes are TRBV20-1 and TRBJ2-3; 8 bases are a match to TRBD2. Germline assignment: CDR1 DFQATT and CDR2 SNEGSKA (reference sequence). The CDR3 spans 15 residues. The CDR3 protein is CGSNPLAGHTDTQYF. The DNA for the CDR3 is TGCGGATCCAACCCTTTAGCGGGACACACAGATACGCAGTATTTT.

This clonotype was observed a handful of times. The gene calls are TRBV6-1 and TRBJ2-5; 7 bases are a match to TRBD1. V trimming: 6 bases; J trimming: 4 bases; junction bases outside the gene matches: 5. The CDR3 contains 13 residues. From germline, CDR1 is MNHNS and CDR2 SASEGT. The CDR3 nucleotides read TGTGCCAGCAGCCAACAGGGGAGAGAGACCCAGTACTTC. It codes for CASSQQGRETQYF.